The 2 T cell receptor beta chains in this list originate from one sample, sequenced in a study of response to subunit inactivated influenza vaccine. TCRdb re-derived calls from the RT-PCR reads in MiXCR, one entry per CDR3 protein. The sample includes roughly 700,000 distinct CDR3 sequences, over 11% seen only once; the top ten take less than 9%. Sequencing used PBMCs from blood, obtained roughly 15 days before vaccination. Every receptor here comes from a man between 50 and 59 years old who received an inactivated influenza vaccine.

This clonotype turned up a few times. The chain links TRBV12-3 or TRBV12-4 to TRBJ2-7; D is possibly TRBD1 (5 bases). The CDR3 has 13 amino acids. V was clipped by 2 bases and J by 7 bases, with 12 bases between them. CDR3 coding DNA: TGTGCCAGCAGTTTATATGGGGCTCGGGAGCAGTACTTC. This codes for CASSLYGAREQYF.

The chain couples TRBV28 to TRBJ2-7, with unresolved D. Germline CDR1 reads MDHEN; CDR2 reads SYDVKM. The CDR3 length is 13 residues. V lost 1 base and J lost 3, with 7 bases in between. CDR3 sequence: CASSLSLIYEQYF. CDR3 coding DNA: TGTGCCAGCAGTTTATCCCTTATCTACGAGCAGTACTTC. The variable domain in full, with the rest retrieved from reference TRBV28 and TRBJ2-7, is DVKVTQSSRYLVKRTGEKVFLECVQDMDHENMFWYRQDPGLGLRLIYFSYDVKMKEKGDIPEGYSVSREKKERFSLILESASTNQTSMYLCASSLSLIYEQYFGPGTRLTVT.